The clone carrying this T cell receptor (beta chain) was counted between two and nine times. Its antigen is as yet unknown. From the 5' RACE reads, TCRdb called clonotypes with MiXCR, one entry per CDR3 protein. The table has about 800,000 distinct CDR3 sequences, 12% seen once. Trimming shortened V by 6 bases and J by 5 bases, and 19 bases separated the two germline ends. Germline loops: CDR1 DFQATT, CDR2 SNEGSKA (reference sequence). The CDR3 has 14 residues. The sample is drawn from a study of CD8 T cells in ankylosing spondylitis. Regarding the study as a whole: Ankylosing spondylitis blood appeared to carry a characteristic TCR beta motif of under ten highly homologous variants.

The chain joins TRBV20-1 to TRBJ1-2, with TRBD1 as a possible D gene (6 bases). The sequence derives from a male donor with ankylosing spondylitis. The source material was blood, either unsorted or a sorted T cell fraction (not recorded which). This CDR3 reads CSALTTHGTYGYTF. Here the CDR3 DNA reads TGCAGTGCCCTAACGACACATGGGACATATGGCTACACCTTC.